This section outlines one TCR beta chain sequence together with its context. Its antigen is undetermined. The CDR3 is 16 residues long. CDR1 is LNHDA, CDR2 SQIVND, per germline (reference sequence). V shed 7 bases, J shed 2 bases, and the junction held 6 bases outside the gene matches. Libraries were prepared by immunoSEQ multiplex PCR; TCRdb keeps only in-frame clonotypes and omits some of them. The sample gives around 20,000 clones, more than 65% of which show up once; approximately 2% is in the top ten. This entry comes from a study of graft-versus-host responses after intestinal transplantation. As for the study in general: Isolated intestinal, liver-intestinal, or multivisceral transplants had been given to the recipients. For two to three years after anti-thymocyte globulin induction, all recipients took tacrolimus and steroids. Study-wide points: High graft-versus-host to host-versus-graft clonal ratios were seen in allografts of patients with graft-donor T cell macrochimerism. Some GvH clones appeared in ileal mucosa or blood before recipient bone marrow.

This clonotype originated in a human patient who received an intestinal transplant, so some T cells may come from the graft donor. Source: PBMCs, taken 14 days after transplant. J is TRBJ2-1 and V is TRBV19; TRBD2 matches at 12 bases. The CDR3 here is CASTSSGGEPYNEQFF. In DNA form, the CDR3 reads TGTGCCAGTACCTCTAGCGGGGGGGAGCCCTACAATGAGCAGTTCTTC.